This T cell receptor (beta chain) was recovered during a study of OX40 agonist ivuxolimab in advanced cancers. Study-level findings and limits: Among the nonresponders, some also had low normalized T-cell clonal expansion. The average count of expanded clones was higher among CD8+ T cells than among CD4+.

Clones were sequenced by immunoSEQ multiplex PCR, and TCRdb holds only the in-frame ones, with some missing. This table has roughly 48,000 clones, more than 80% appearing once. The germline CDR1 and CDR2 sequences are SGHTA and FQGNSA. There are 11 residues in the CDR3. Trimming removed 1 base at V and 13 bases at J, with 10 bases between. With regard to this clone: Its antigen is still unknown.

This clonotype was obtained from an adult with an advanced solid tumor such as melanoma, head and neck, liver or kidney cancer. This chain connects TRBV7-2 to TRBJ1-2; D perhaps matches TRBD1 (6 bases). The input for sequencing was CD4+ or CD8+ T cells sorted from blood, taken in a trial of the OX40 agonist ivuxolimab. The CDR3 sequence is CASSLGGAFTF. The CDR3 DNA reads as TGTGCCAGCAGCTTAGGGGGGGCCTTCACCTTC.